These 7 T cell receptor beta chains were sequenced from one sample in a study of graft-versus-host responses after intestinal transplantation. The method was immunoSEQ multiplex PCR; TCRdb's version includes in-frame clones alone and lacks a portion of them. The sample has around 19,000 clones; around 42% are singletons. Sequencing was performed on alloreactive CD4+ T cells from a mixed lymphocyte reaction culture, taken before intestinal transplant. The subset: CFSE-low proliferating T cells sorted from approximately 6-day pre-transplant mixed lymphocyte reaction (GvH or HvG direction). The receptors originated from a human patient who received an intestinal transplant.

The J gene is TRBJ1-2, the V gene TRBV19; TRBD1 matches at 11 bases. The germline V gene encodes CDR1 LNHDA and CDR2 SQIVND (reference sequence). J gave up 4 bases and V 4 bases, and 5 bases lay outside the gene matches. The CDR3 is made up of 15 amino acids. The CDR3 region is CASSKYGTGGYGYTF. Here the CDR3 DNA reads TGTGCCAGTAGTAAATACGGGACAGGGGGCTATGGCTACACCTTC. The full variable domain, rest sourced from reference TRBV19 and TRBJ1-2, is DGGITQSPKYLFRKEGQNVTLSCEQNLNHDAMYWYRQDPGQGLRLIYYSQIVNDFQKGDIAEGYSVSREKKESFPLTVTSAQKNPTAFYLCASSKYGTGGYGYTFGSGTRLTVV.

This clone was found a few times. This chain joins TRBV5-1 and TRBJ2-7; a possible D gene is TRBD2 (6 bases). The germline V gene encodes CDR1 SGHRS and CDR2 YFSETQ. CDR3 length: 15 residues. The V and J ends lost 2 bases and 4 bases respectively, with 16 bases between them. The CDR3 loop is CASSFLREATYEQYF. The CDR3 DNA reads as TGCGCCAGCAGCTTTTTGAGGGAGGCTACTTACGAGCAGTACTTC.

This clone was counted a few times. This chain joins TRBV5-1 and TRBJ1-1; D may be TRBD1 (5 bases). CDR3 length: 13 residues. In germline, CDR1 is SGHRS, CDR2 YFSETQ. V was clipped by 4 bases and J by 1 base, with 8 bases between them. The CDR3 loop reads CASSTTGNTEAFF. The CDR3 DNA sequence: TGCGCCAGCAGCACAACAGGGAACACTGAAGCTTTCTTT.

In its sample, this clone ranks as medium-sized. The rearrangement joins TRBV6-5 to TRBJ1-3; D is unclear. Trimming shortened V by 0 bases and J by 2 bases, and 5 bases separated the two germline ends. The V gene's germline CDR1 is MNHEY and CDR2 SVGAGI. CDR3 length: 14 residues. Written as DNA, the CDR3 is TGTGCCAGCAGTTACTCGAGAACTGGAAACACCATATATTTT. Its translation: CASSYSRTGNTIYF.

V usage is TRBV18 and J usage is TRBJ1-1; D call uncertain. The CDR3 loop spans 16 amino acids. Germline V gene data show CDR1 as KGHSH and CDR2 as LQKENI. V shed 3 bases and J shed 0 bases, with 14 bases lying between them. The chain's CDR3 is CASSPLAAALNTEAFF. In DNA form, the CDR3 reads TGTGCCAGCTCACCTTTGGCGGCCGCCTTGAACACTGAAGCTTTCTTT.

The CDR3 DNA sequence: TGTGCTAGCGCCCGGGGGGGGGCGAACACCGGGGAGCTGTTTTTT. This sequence encodes CASARGGANTGELFF. The chain couples TRBV7-7 to TRBJ2-2, with 8 bases that match TRBD2. This CDR3 is built from 15 residues. The germline gives CDR1 SSHAT, CDR2 FNYEAQ (reference sequence).

This rearrangement joins TRBV5-1 to TRBJ1-4; 7 nucleotides align to TRBD1. The trim removed 0 bases at V and 0 bases at J, leaving 2 bases unmatched. This CDR3 is built from 16 residues. Germline V gives CDR1 SGHRS, CDR2 YFSETQ. CDR3 residues: CASSLGGTATNEKLFF. The CDR3 nucleotides are TGCGCCAGCAGCTTGGGGGGGACAGCAACTAATGAAAAACTGTTTTTT.